This TCR beta chain was sequenced for a study of blood T cell repertoires in COVID-19. Study as a whole: The study drew acute and convalescent COVID-19 samples from the United States, Italy and Spain. Sources were T cells, B-cell-depleted T cells, or PBMCs; the material itself was cDNA or gDNA.

Authors' methods: The authors estimated nucleated cell counts from reference gene primer amplification. Sequenced by immunoSEQ multiplex PCR; TCRdb stores in-frame clones only, minus some. From that table come the V and J calls and clone size; the DNA was used to work out D and trimming. The table has tens of thousands of clones, roughly 90% seen once. Sequencing was carried out using peripheral blood. The receptor's source is a human donor with active COVID-19. The donor label of this sample is uncertain.

The CDR3 spells CASSKRWDSVLGASPLHF. CDR3 bases: TGTGCCAGCAGCAAACGGTGGGACAGTGTCCTAGGGGCTTCACCCCTCCACTTT. The gene calls are TRBV7-8 and TRBJ1-6; 7 bases fit TRBD1. J was trimmed by 9 bases and V by 5 bases; bases with no gene match: 19. This CDR3 has 18 residues. CDR1 SGHVS and CDR2 FQNEAQ come from the germline V gene.